The present T cell receptor (beta chain) was sequenced within a study of T-cell reconstitution after alpha-beta-depleted transplantation in children. Study-wide results and limits: Fresh T-cell production supplied most of the T-cell counts and diversity seen one year after transplant. Certain patients had high TCRbeta diversity at day 60, and it came from recipient T cells and thymic progenitors that survived. At around two months after transplant, the alpha-beta T cells were reportedly derived from several hundred expanded clones that came from non-depleted graft cells.

Molecular barcoding with unique molecular identifiers was used for the TCRbeta library. MiXCR, applied by TCRdb to the PCR reads, yields one record per CDR3 protein. This table holds about 300,000 distinct CDR3 sequences, 10% found once. This clonotype was counted many times. Its target is not known. Sample: PBMCs, taken before TCRalphabeta/CD19-depleted stem cell transplant. The TCR originated in a boy under three years old with acute myeloid leukemia, due to receive a stem cell transplant.

The CDR3 is CASSVMAYNEQFF. In nucleotides, the CDR3 is TGTGCCAGCAGTGTGATGGCCTACAATGAGCAGTTCTTC. The rearrangement joins TRBV2 to TRBJ2-1; D gene ambiguous. Germline V gene lookup returns CDR1 SNHLY and CDR2 FYNNEI. The CDR3 has 13 residues. Trimming removed 4 bases from V and 2 bases from J, with 6 bases in between.